These T cell receptor beta chains were read from a single sample in a study of cytomegalovirus exposure and HLA in healthy donors. Data came from immunoSEQ multiplex PCR; TCRdb stores just in-frame clones and leaves some out. The sample contains approximately 100,000 clones, about 84% of which appear only once. The sample comprised PBMCs. The receptors come from a man in his late teens or twenties in good health and CMV-seronegative. CDR3s include the opening cysteine and the closing phenylalanine or tryptophan. Each record gives: D gene, J gene, V gene, clone size, CDR3 DNA, CDR3 protein. The D gene is left open where the match is weak. Clone sizes are given selectively: once, few, many, or a class where the clone is expanded.

TRBD1	TRBJ1-6	TRBV6-6	.	TGTGCCAGCAGTTTAGGCCGGGACAGGGATTTACCCCTCCACTTT	CASSLGRDRDLPLHF
.	TRBJ1-6	TRBV30	.	TGTGCCACCTCAGACAGTGGGAATTCACCCCTCCACTTT	CATSDSGNSPLHF
TRBD1	TRBJ1-2	TRBV28	.	TGTGCCAGCAGTTTGGCAGGGGGCGAACACTATGGCTACACCTTC	CASSLAGGEHYGYTF
.	TRBJ2-7	TRBV7-2	.	TGTGCCAGCAGCTTAAGCGGATACGAGCAGTACTTC	CASSLSGYEQYF
TRBD2	TRBJ2-2	TRBV18	.	TGTGCCAGCTCACCACCAGGACTAGCGTTTAACACCGGGGAGCTGTTTTTT	CASSPPGLAFNTGELFF
.	TRBJ1-1	TRBV9	.	TGTGCCAGCAGCGTAAAGGAGGGGACTGAAGCTTTCTTT	CASSVKEGTEAFF
.	TRBJ1-3	TRBV9	.	TGTGCCAGCAGCCCCGGGACAACAAGAACTGGAAACACCATATATTTT	CASSPGTTRTGNTIYF
.	TRBJ2-7	TRBV7-9	.	TGTTCCAGCAGCTTTGGGGGCGCCTCCTACGAGCAGTACTTC	CSSSFGGASYEQYF
TRBD2	TRBJ2-1	TRBV15	.	TGTGCCACCACCGAACGTACTACTAGCGGCCTCGCGGGTGAGCAGTTCTTC	CATTERTTSGLAGEQFF
TRBD1	TRBJ2-2	TRBV7-9	.	TGTGCCAGCAGCGAACAGGGGTTGAGGACCGGGGAGCTGTTTTTT	CASSEQGLRTGELFF
.	TRBJ1-2	TRBV30	.	TGTGCCTGGAGTGTACTAGCGTCAGGGGGCTACACCTTC	CAWSVLASGGYTF
.	TRBJ1-5	TRBV10-3	.	TGTGCCATCAGTGAGGGGGAGAGCAATCAGCCCCAGCATTTT	CAISEGESNQPQHF
.	TRBJ2-7	TRBV10-3	.	TGTGCCATCAGTGACGATGGTTTAGGGGAATTCGAGCAGTACTTC	CAISDDGLGEFEQYF
.	TRBJ1-4	TRBV7-9	.	TGTTCCAGCAGCTTAGTGGCCGCCAATGATGCAACTAATGAAAAACTGTTTTTT	CSSSLVAANDATNEKLFF
TRBD1	TRBJ1-5	TRBV19	.	TGTGCCAGTAGTATTCCGGGACAGGGGGTAACTCAGCCCCAGCATTTT	CASSIPGQGVTQPQHF
TRBD1	TRBJ1-5	TRBV13	.	TGTGCCAGCAGCGGGGGACAGGACCATCAGCCCCAGCATTTT	CASSGGQDHQPQHF
.	TRBJ1-4	TRBV6-5	.	TGTGCCAGCAGTACAGGGTTTAATGAAAAACTGTTTTTT	CASSTGFNEKLFF
.	TRBJ2-1	TRBV19	.	TGTGCCAGTTCCACAGAGAGCTCCTACAATGAGCAGTTCTTC	CASSTESSYNEQFF
.	TRBJ1-1	TRBV11-2	.	TGTGCCAGCAGCCTTATGGGCCCGGCGGGGAGGAACACTGAAGCTTTCTTT	CASSLMGPAGRNTEAFF
TRBD2	TRBJ2-7	TRBV27	.	TGTGCCAGCAGCCAAGGGAGGGCGTACGAGCAGTACTTC	CASSQGRAYEQYF
.	TRBJ1-2	TRBV11-1	.	.	CASSSCASRQGPNYGYTF
TRBD2	TRBJ2-5	TRBV7-2	.	TGTGCCAGCAGCTCAGGGCCTAGCGGGGGGGCCGGAGAGACCCAGTACTTC	CASSSGPSGGAGETQYF
TRBD1	TRBJ1-5	TRBV9	once	TGTGCCAGCAGCGTAGAGGGGGCAAATCAGCCCCAGCATTTT	CASSVEGANQPQHF
TRBD2	TRBJ2-1	TRBV7-8	.	TGTGCCAGCAGCCAGCTAGCGGGGGGAGGGAATGAGCAGTTCTTC	CASSQLAGGGNEQFF
.	TRBJ1-4	TRBV29-1	few	TGCAGCGTTGAACGTCTGGGCACTAATGAAAAACTGTTTTTT	CSVERLGTNEKLFF
TRBD1	TRBJ2-2	TRBV19	.	TGTGCCAGTAGTACAGGGGGTGCCACCGGGGAGCTGTTTTTT	CASSTGGATGELFF
TRBD1	TRBJ1-6	TRBV5-1	.	TGCGCCAGCAGCTTGGCCCAGGGGGATTCACCCCTCCACTTT	CASSLAQGDSPLHF
TRBD1	TRBJ1-2	TRBV6-1	few	TGTGCCAGCAGCGCCGGGACAGGAAGCGGCTACACCTTC	CASSAGTGSGYTF
.	TRBJ2-2	TRBV11-2	.	TGTGCCAGCAGCTTAGGTCCAGACAGAACGAACACCGGGGAGCTGTTTTTT	CASSLGPDRTNTGELFF
.	TRBJ1-2	TRBV14	.	TGTGCCAGCAGCCCTTCGACAACTCGAAGCTATGGCTACACCTTC	CASSPSTTRSYGYTF
.	TRBJ1-3	TRBV6-5	few	TGTGCCAGCAGTTACGACAGGAGACTCTCTGGAAACACCATATATTTT	CASSYDRRLSGNTIYF
TRBD1	TRBJ2-2	TRBV18	few	TGTGCCAGCTCGCCAAGATGGACAGGGGGGACCGGGGAGCTGTTTTTT	CASSPRWTGGTGELFF
.	TRBJ1-2	TRBV7-8	.	TGTGCCAGCAGCCCAGGGACATCTAACTATGGCTACACCTTC	CASSPGTSNYGYTF
TRBD1	TRBJ1-3	TRBV15	.	TGTGCCACAGGACGACAGGGACCGATTTCTGGAAACACCATATATTTT	CATGRQGPISGNTIYF
TRBD1	TRBJ1-5	TRBV6-5	.	TGTGCCAGCAGTTTTAACTACAGGGGTGGCAATCAGCCCCAGCATTTT	CASSFNYRGGNQPQHF
TRBD1	TRBJ1-2	TRBV10-3	few	TGTGCCATCAGGCCGGGACAGGGGACGGGCGGCTACACCTTC	CAIRPGQGTGGYTF
TRBD1	TRBJ1-2	TRBV6-1	.	TGTGCCAGCAGTCCCCGGGACAGGAGCTATGGCTACACCTTC	CASSPRDRSYGYTF
TRBD1	TRBJ1-6	TRBV19	.	TGTGCCAGTAGAGCGACAGGGGCCCAAAATTCACCCCTCCACTTT	CASRATGAQNSPLHF
.	TRBJ2-3	TRBV7-8	.	TGTGCCAGCAGCTTAGCTGGGCAATTAATCACAGATACGCAGTATTTT	CASSLAGQLITDTQYF
TRBD1	TRBJ1-2	TRBV5-1	.	TGCGCCAGCAGCTTGGACAGGGGGAGCCTCCCGGCATATGGCTACACCTTC	CASSLDRGSLPAYGYTF
TRBD1	TRBJ1-1	TRBV30	.	TGTGCCTGGAGTGTCCCAGGGGGCTTTTCGGAAGCTTTCTTT	CAWSVPGGFSEAFF
TRBD1	TRBJ1-1	TRBV7-9	.	TGTTCCAGCAGCTTTGACAGGGGATGGGACACTGAAGCTTTCTTT	CSSSFDRGWDTEAFF
.	TRBJ2-4	TRBV18	.	TGTGCCAGCTCACCCGCGACAGGAGCCAAAAACATTCAGTACTTC	CASSPATGAKNIQYF
TRBD1	TRBJ2-7	TRBV6-1	.	TGTGCCAGCAGTGTTACGGGACAGGGGGGTTACGAGCAGTACTTC	CASSVTGQGGYEQYF
.	TRBJ1-4	TRBV4-2	once	TGTGCCAGCAGCCTTACCTCAGGGGCAACGGGAGAAAAACTGTTTTTT	CASSLTSGATGEKLFF
TRBD1	TRBJ1-6	TRBV25-1	.	TGTGCCAGCATCGGCCGGGACAGGGGTAATTCACCCCTCCACTTT	CASIGRDRGNSPLHF
.	TRBJ2-1	TRBV19	.	TGTGCCAGTAGTATAGATTGGGCCACTTACAATGAGCAGTTCTTC	CASSIDWATYNEQFF
.	TRBJ1-2	TRBV20-1	once	TGCAGTGCTACTACAGGCTATGGCTACACCTTC	CSATTGYGYTF
.	TRBJ2-3	TRBV5-1	.	TGCGCCAGCAGCTTGGAGGGGTTCACAGATACGCAGTATTTT	CASSLEGFTDTQYF